What follows describes a single T cell receptor beta chain. Its antigen is currently unknown. V lost 4 bases and J 3 bases, leaving 12 bases between the germline ends. The CDR3 is 14 residues long. Germline loops: CDR1 SGDLS, CDR2 YYNGEE. This sample was taken from a study of T cell responses to AZD1222 COVID-19 vaccine. Study-level results: Repertoires were sampled only after the peak T cell response. Donors skewed white British and female; clonal diversity was possibly underestimated.

Some clones are missing from TCRdb's copy, which holds only in-frame ones; the method was immunoSEQ multiplex PCR. The top ten hold 9% to 9.5% of the sample, which has under 150,000 clones, roughly 92% seen once. Combined were second doses at about 4 or about 12 weeks. Sequencing used peripheral blood, obtained 28 days after the second AZD1222 dose. V usage is TRBV9 and J usage is TRBJ2-3; no clear D. This sequence was found in an adult who received the AZD1222 COVID-19 vaccine. The CDR3: CASSSKTRTDTQYF. CDR3 nucleotide sequence: TGTGCCAGCAGCTCGAAGACGCGAACAGATACGCAGTATTTT.